Below, 32 T cell receptor beta chains from the same sample are listed, as sequenced in a study of CXCR3-negative and CXCR3-positive naive CD8 T cells (dated 2019 in TCRdb). Data came from a NextSeq 550. The Human TCR Profiling Kit (MiLaboratory) was used to prepare UMI-labeled 5' RACE TRB cDNA libraries. TCRdb reprocessed the reads and lists each CDR3 protein sequence as a single entry, with no DNA. For this sample, the table gives 40,000 to 50,000 distinct CDR3 sequences. The ten biggest clones cover 2% to 2.5% of the sample. Sequences were obtained from naive CXCR3- CD8+ T cells from blood. The intended sense of this specimen's cell subset or site label: CD45RO-CCR7+CD27+CD95- naive CD8+ T cells lacking CXCR3 (TNR3-). Receptors originate from a human donor in good health. Some clones in this sample may be carry-over from other donors' samples.

The genes are TRBV4-3 and TRBJ2-7; TCRdb designates TRBD1, a call that cannot be tested without DNA. The CDR3 has 16 amino acids. Germline V gives CDR1 LGHNA, CDR2 YSLEER. CDR3 sequence: CASSLTQTEYYYEQYF.

The rearrangement joins TRBV6-5 to TRBJ2-1. The CDR3 is made up of 15 amino acids. Germline V CDR1 and CDR2: MNHEY, SVGAGI. This CDR3 is CASSNAGNSYNEQFF.

The chain couples TRBV12-3 or TRBV12-4 to TRBJ2-1; TCRdb's D call, TRBD1, is unchecked because there is no DNA. This CDR3 spans 16 amino acids. The CDR3 spells CASSTPRGSWNNEQFF.

The chain is built from TRBV29-1 and TRBJ1-2; TCRdb calls TRBD1, which cannot be checked without DNA. In germline, CDR1 is SQVTM, CDR2 ANQGSEA. The CDR3 loop spans 15 amino acids. The CDR3 protein is CSVEGVLDRDHGYTF. Looking up the rest from reference TRBV29-1 and TRBJ1-2 gives the full variable domain: SAVISQKPSRDICQRGTSLTIQCQVDSQVTMMFWYRQQPGQSLTLIATANQGSEATYESGFVIDKFPISRPNLTFSTLTVSNMSPEDSSIYLCSVEGVLDRDHGYTFGSGTRLTVV.

J is TRBJ2-7 and V is TRBV27; TCRdb lists TRBD1, though no DNA is available to test this call. CDR1 MNHEY and CDR2 SMNVEV come from the germline V gene (reference sequence). This CDR3 is built from 16 residues. CDR3 sequence reads: CASSLSDSMFAYEQYF.

The rearrangement links TRBV6-2 or TRBV6-3 to TRBJ2-7; TCRdb's D gene call, TRBD1, goes unchecked for lack of DNA. Per the germline V gene, CDR1 is MNHEY and CDR2 is SVGEGT. The CDR3 has 14 amino acids. CDR3 sequence reads: CASSSAGIGYEQYF.

The J gene is TRBJ2-7, the V gene TRBV5-1; absent DNA, TCRdb's TRBD1 call cannot be checked. The CDR3 contains 14 residues. Germline V gene lookup returns CDR1 SGHRS and CDR2 YFSETQ. The CDR3 reads CASWAGQGAHEQYF.

The rearrangement uses TRBV29-1 and TRBJ2-3; TCRdb names TRBD1, which stays unverified in the absence of DNA. CDR1 is SQVTM and CDR2 is ANQGSEA in the germline V gene. The CDR3 has 15 residues. The CDR3 sequence is CSPRGGGTSTDTQYF.

This CDR3 reads CASTSVRGPMNTEAFF. The chain is built from TRBV28 and TRBJ1-1; the TCRdb call, TRBD1, lacks DNA for checking. CDR1 is MDHEN and CDR2 is SYDVKM in the germline V gene. The CDR3 contains 16 residues. Full variable domain (remainder filled in from reference TRBV28 and TRBJ1-1): DVKVTQSSRYLVKRTGEKVFLECVQDMDHENMFWYRQDPGLGLRLIYFSYDVKMKEKGDIPEGYSVSREKKERFSLILESASTNQTSMYLCASTSVRGPMNTEAFFGQGTRLTVV.

The chain joins TRBV14 to TRBJ2-3; TCRdb names TRBD2, which stays unverified in the absence of DNA. The CDR3 length is 17 residues. CDR1 is SGHDN and CDR2 is FVKESK in the germline V gene. CDR3 sequence reads: CASSQAGTSGYADTQYF.

The chain combines TRBV27 with TRBJ1-2. In germline, CDR1 is MNHEY, CDR2 SMNVEV (reference sequence). This CDR3 spans 13 amino acids. The CDR3 protein is CASSLSKSYGYTF.

The chain combines TRBV27 with TRBJ2-7. Germline assignment: CDR1 MNHEY and CDR2 SMNVEV (reference sequence). The CDR3 length is 13 residues. This CDR3 reads CASSVGRPYEQYF.

The rearrangement joins TRBV4-3 to TRBJ2-1; TCRdb's D call of TRBD2 is untestable without DNA. CDR1 and CDR2 from the germline V gene are LGHNA and YSLEER. There are 17 residues in the CDR3. The CDR3 here is CASSPHSTSGGAREQFF.

V usage is TRBV14 and J usage is TRBJ1-1; the D gene TCRdb calls, TRBD1, cannot be checked with no DNA. Germline CDR1 reads SGHDN; CDR2 reads FVKESK. The CDR3 is made up of 14 amino acids. The CDR3 spells CASSFTGVGWEAFF. The complete variable domain, with remaining parts taken from reference TRBV14 and TRBJ1-1, reads EAGVTQFPSHSVIEKGQTVTLRCDPISGHDNLYWYRRVMGKEIKFLLHFVKESKQDESGMPNNRFLAERTGGTYSTLKVQPAELEDSGVYFCASSFTGVGWEAFFGQGTRLTVV.

This chain connects TRBV6-5 to TRBJ1-5; TCRdb returns TRBD1, unconfirmable since there is no DNA. The CDR3 runs to 14 residues. The germline V gene has CDR1 MNHEY and CDR2 SVGAGI. The CDR3: CASSPRTENQPQHF.

The rearrangement links TRBV24-1 to TRBJ2-2; the TCRdb call, TRBD1, lacks DNA for checking. Germline CDR1 reads KGHDR; CDR2 reads SFDVKD. The CDR3 sequence is 16 residues long. CDR3 amino acids: CATSDSGQGEPGELFF.

V is TRBV6-5 and J is TRBJ2-7; without DNA, the TCRdb call of TRBD1 cannot be checked. Germline V gene data show CDR1 as MNHEY and CDR2 as SVGAGI. The CDR3 totals 14 residues. The CDR3 is CASSYLELGGEQYF.

The V gene is TRBV4-1, the J gene TRBJ2-3. Germline V CDR1 and CDR2: MGHRA, YSYEKL. The CDR3 has 15 amino acids. CDR3 loop: CASGQDKVLTDTQYF.

The CDR3 loop is CASSLGGGVHEQYF. This sequence joins TRBV5-6 and TRBJ2-7; TCRdb's assignment of TRBD2 cannot be checked, as there is no DNA. The CDR3 has 14 amino acids. CDR1 and CDR2 from the germline V gene are SGHDT and YYEEEE.

V and J are TRBV4-3 and TRBJ2-1; TCRdb designates TRBD1, a call that cannot be tested without DNA. Germline V gene sequence: CDR1 LGHNA, CDR2 YSLEER. This CDR3 is built from 18 residues. The CDR3 sequence is CASSQGIPGGSTYNEQFF.

V is TRBV7-3 and J is TRBJ1-1; TCRdb gives TRBD1 as the D gene, but with no DNA this cannot be confirmed. The length of the CDR3 is 15 residues. Germline V CDR1 and CDR2: SGHTA, FQGTGA. CDR3 amino acids: CASSLNGRGNTEAFF.

The CDR3 is CASSLGVAGGGTGELFF. The rearrangement joins TRBV11-2 to TRBJ2-2; TCRdb indicates TRBD2, and absent DNA this call remains unverified. The CDR3 loop spans 17 amino acids. The V gene's germline CDR1 is SGHAT and CDR2 FQNNGV. The full variable domain, its missing parts supplied by reference TRBV11-2 and TRBJ2-2, is EAGVAQSPRYKIIEKRQSVAFWCNPISGHATLYWYQQILGQGPKLLIQFQNNGVVDDSQLPKDRFSAERLKGVDSTLKIQPAKLEDSAVYLCASSLGVAGGGTGELFFGEGSRLTVL.

The chain uses TRBV29-1 and TRBJ2-3. The CDR3 totals 12 residues. Germline V gene lookup returns CDR1 SQVTM and CDR2 ANQGSEA. CDR3 sequence: CSVEVRTDTQYF.

This clonotype is classed as medium-sized by frequency. This chain connects TRBV29-1 to TRBJ2-4; the TCRdb call, TRBD1, lacks DNA for checking. The CDR3 runs to 14 residues. Germline assignment: CDR1 SQVTM and CDR2 ANQGSEA. Here the CDR3 reads CSVSQEVTKNIQYF. The full variable domain, completed using reference TRBV29-1 and TRBJ2-4, is SAVISQKPSRDICQRGTSLTIQCQVDSQVTMMFWYRQQPGQSLTLIATANQGSEATYESGFVIDKFPISRPNLTFSTLTVSNMSPEDSSIYLCSVSQEVTKNIQYFGAGTRLSVL.

This chain joins TRBV7-2 and TRBJ2-7. This CDR3 comprises 14 residues. Germline V gives CDR1 SGHTA, CDR2 FQGNSA. This CDR3 reads CASSLFQEVYEQYF.

This chain uses TRBV19 with TRBJ2-7. Germline CDR1 is LNHDA and CDR2 is SQIVND (reference sequence). The CDR3 contains 12 residues. CDR3 region: CASSGDSYEQYF.

The chain is built from TRBV29-1 and TRBJ1-1; absent DNA, TCRdb's TRBD1 call cannot be checked. CDR3 length: 16 residues. The germline V gene has CDR1 SQVTM and CDR2 ANQGSEA. The CDR3 here is CSVRGLTRDSIGEAFF.

The chain employs TRBV13 and TRBJ2-7; TCRdb lists TRBD2, though no DNA is available to test this call. The CDR3 totals 14 residues. Germline V gene data show CDR1 as PRHDT and CDR2 as FYEKMQ (reference sequence). The CDR3 loop reads CASSSRRPPNEQYF.

This rearrangement joins TRBV12-3 or TRBV12-4 to TRBJ2-1; the TRBD2 assignment by TCRdb is unverifiable without DNA. The CDR3 length is 13 residues. The CDR3 spells CASTIVPGDEQFF.

The chain joins TRBV6-2 or TRBV6-3 to TRBJ2-1; TCRdb's D call of TRBD2 is untestable without DNA. Germline values: CDR1 MNHEY, CDR2 SVGEGT. The CDR3 totals 13 residues. This CDR3 reads CASNLAAYNEQFF.

The chain recombines TRBV19 with TRBJ2-1; TCRdb returns TRBD1, unconfirmable since there is no DNA. CDR3 length: 15 amino acids. Germline CDR1 and CDR2: LNHDA and SQIVND (reference sequence). The CDR3 reads CASMPGQGPYNEQFF.

J is TRBJ2-4 and V is TRBV20-1; TCRdb gives TRBD1 as the D gene, but with no DNA this cannot be confirmed. This CDR3 region has 14 residues. Germline CDR1 is DFQATT and CDR2 is SNEGSKA (reference sequence). CDR3 sequence: CSATGVIAKNIQYF.